This is a list of T cell receptor beta chains from one sample in a study of blood T cell repertoires in COVID-19. Using immunoSEQ multiplex PCR, the repertoire was profiled, and TCRdb retains in-frame clones only, with some absent. The sample records 200,000 to 250,000 clones, 88% being singletons. Source material: peripheral blood. The receptors come from a woman between 35 and 50 years old who had recovered from COVID-19. CDR3s include the opening cysteine and the closing phenylalanine or tryptophan. Each record gives: CDR3 DNA, CDR3 protein, V gene, J gene, clone size, D gene. D genes are given only for firm matches. Only some rows state a clone size, as once, few, many or a class for expanded clones.

CDR3 DNA: TGTGCCAGTAGTATCCGTCGAGTCTATGGCTACACCTTC; CDR3 protein: CASSIRRVYGYTF; V gene: TRBV19; J gene: TRBJ1-2; clone size: NA; D gene: NA
CDR3 DNA: TGTGCCAGCAGCTTGGGCGAGAACACTGAAGCTTTCTTT; CDR3 protein: CASSLGENTEAFF; V gene: TRBV5-4; J gene: TRBJ1-1; clone size: NA; D gene: NA
CDR3 DNA: TGTGCCAGCAGCGTAAACTGGGCCCCCAATGAGCAGTTCTTC; CDR3 protein: CASSVNWAPNEQFF; V gene: TRBV9; J gene: TRBJ2-1; clone size: NA; D gene: NA
CDR3 DNA: TGTGCCAGCAGCTTAGGGGCGGAGACCCCTCCAGGGGAGACCCAGTACTTC; CDR3 protein: CASSLGAETPPGETQYF; V gene: TRBV11-2; J gene: TRBJ2-5; clone size: NA; D gene: NA
CDR3 DNA: TGTGCCACCTCCGGGACAGGGGTCACCAATGAGCAGTTCTTC; CDR3 protein: CATSGTGVTNEQFF; V gene: TRBV6-5; J gene: TRBJ2-1; clone size: NA; D gene: TRBD1
CDR3 DNA: TGTGCCAGCAGCTTAGTTCCTAGCGGCACAGATACGCAGTATTTT; CDR3 protein: CASSLVPSGTDTQYF; V gene: TRBV7-2; J gene: TRBJ2-3; clone size: NA; D gene: NA
CDR3 DNA: TGTGCCAGCAGCTTGGCCCCCCTCTACGAGCAGTACTTC; CDR3 protein: CASSLAPLYEQYF; V gene: TRBV5-4; J gene: TRBJ2-7; clone size: NA; D gene: NA
CDR3 DNA: TGCGCCAGCAGCGACGACTTTGCGGGAGTACGGGAGCTGTTTTTT; CDR3 protein: CASSDDFAGVRELFF; V gene: TRBV5-1; J gene: TRBJ2-2; clone size: NA; D gene: TRBD2
CDR3 DNA: TGTGCCAGCAGTTTCCTTGGGAGGAGCTCCTACAATGAGCAGTTCTTC; CDR3 protein: CASSFLGRSSYNEQFF; V gene: TRBV27; J gene: TRBJ2-1; clone size: NA; D gene: NA
CDR3 DNA: TGTGCCAGCACCAACGGGGGGGAGCAGTTCTTC; CDR3 protein: CASTNGGEQFF; V gene: TRBV6-5; J gene: TRBJ2-1; clone size: once; D gene: TRBD2
CDR3 DNA: TGTGCCAGCAGCTTACGAGGGAGGCAAAGTCCCTACGAGCAGTACTTC; CDR3 protein: CASSLRGRQSPYEQYF; V gene: TRBV7-2; J gene: TRBJ2-7; clone size: NA; D gene: NA
CDR3 DNA: TGTGCCAGCAGCGCCACAGGGTACTACTATGGCTACACCTTC; CDR3 protein: CASSATGYYYGYTF; V gene: TRBV5-6; J gene: TRBJ1-2; clone size: NA; D gene: NA
CDR3 DNA: TGTGCCAGCAGCCGCCCCCAAGACAGGGGGCTTAGCAATGAGCAGTTCTTC; CDR3 protein: CASSRPQDRGLSNEQFF; V gene: TRBV2; J gene: TRBJ2-1; clone size: NA; D gene: TRBD1
CDR3 DNA: TGTGCCAGCAGTGAGGGCAGCCGACGCGTCGGAGGCTACACCTTC; CDR3 protein: CASSEGSRRVGGYTF; V gene: TRBV2; J gene: TRBJ1-2; clone size: NA; D gene: NA
CDR3 DNA: TGCAGTGCTAGTTACGGGGAAGGGCTCCCGCGGTTT; CDR3 protein: CSASYGEGLPRF; V gene: TRBV20-1; J gene: TRBJ1-4; clone size: NA; D gene: NA
CDR3 DNA: TGTGCCAGCAGCCCAAAGCGGGGTACTTACAATGAGCAGTTCTTC; CDR3 protein: CASSPKRGTYNEQFF; V gene: TRBV7-8; J gene: TRBJ2-1; clone size: once; D gene: TRBD2
CDR3 DNA: TGTGCCAGCAGCTTGGACAGGGGGTCTAATGAAAAACTGTTTTTT; CDR3 protein: CASSLDRGSNEKLFF; V gene: TRBV7-2; J gene: TRBJ1-4; clone size: NA; D gene: TRBD1
CDR3 DNA: TGTGCCAGCAGCCAAGATCGCCCTTTCCTGAATCTACTCTACACCGGGGAGCTGTTTTTT; CDR3 protein: CASSQDRPFLNLLYTGELFF; V gene: TRBV4-2; J gene: TRBJ2-2; clone size: NA; D gene: NA
CDR3 DNA: TGTGCCAGCAGCTTATTATCGGGACACAACTACAATGAGCAGTTCTTC; CDR3 protein: CASSLLSGHNYNEQFF; V gene: TRBV11-2; J gene: TRBJ2-1; clone size: NA; D gene: NA
CDR3 DNA: TGTGCCTGGAGTTACGGTTCTGGGGCCAACGTCCTGACTTTC; CDR3 protein: CAWSYGSGANVLTF; V gene: TRBV30; J gene: TRBJ2-6; clone size: NA; D gene: NA